This is a list of T cell receptor beta chains from one sample in a study of cytomegalovirus exposure and HLA in healthy donors. Sequencing used immunoSEQ multiplex PCR; TCRdb keeps in-frame clones, though not all of them. The data hold fewer than 110,000 clones, with 55% to 85% observed a single time. The sample taken for sequencing was PBMCs. Receptors were obtained from a man younger than 40 in good health and CMV-seronegative. Both conserved end residues are part of each CDR3. D genes are given only for firm matches. Clone size is stated in some rows and not others, as once, few, many or a class when expanded.

len,abundance,d_gene,j_gene,v_gene,CDR3aa,CDR3nt
15,NA,NA,TRBJ1-1,TRBV9,CASSVNPDMNTEAFF,TGTGCCAGCAGCGTCAACCCAGACATGAACACTGAAGCTTTCTTT
15,NA,TRBD1,TRBJ1-5,TRBV28,CASSSTTGGYQPQHF,TGTGCCAGCAGTTCTACAACAGGGGGGTATCAGCCCCAGCATTTT
15,NA,TRBD1,TRBJ2-7,TRBV13,CASSRSGQGGYEQYF,TGTGCCAGCAGCCGCTCCGGACAGGGGGGTTACGAGCAGTACTTC
16,NA,NA,TRBJ1-6,TRBV5-8,CASSNGGSSYNSPLHF,TGTGCCAGCAGCAACGGTGGGAGCTCCTATAATTCACCCCTCCACTTT
14,NA,NA,TRBJ2-5,TRBV28,CASSLRAGSETQYF,TGTGCCAGCAGTTTACGGGCAGGGTCAGAGACCCAGTACTTC
18,NA,TRBD1,TRBJ2-3,TRBV5-3,CARSPTFTGALPTDTQYF,TGTGCCAGAAGCCCTACCTTCACAGGGGCCCTGCCCACAGATACGCAGTATTTT
14,NA,NA,TRBJ2-1,TRBV7-9,CASSLVQGPNEQFF,TGTGCCAGCAGCTTAGTGCAGGGCCCCAATGAGCAGTTCTTC
17,NA,NA,TRBJ2-1,TRBV12-5,CASGLGQGKRLHNEQFF,TGTGCTAGTGGTTTAGGCCAGGGGAAACGACTACACAATGAGCAGTTCTTC
15,NA,NA,TRBJ2-4,TRBV27,CASSLVQGGKNIQYF,TGTGCCAGCAGTTTAGTCCAGGGCGGCAAAAACATTCAGTACTTC
14,NA,NA,TRBJ2-3,TRBV28,CASSNPGASTRQYF,TGTGCCAGCAGCAATCCCGGAGCTTCTACGAGGCAGTATTTT
15,NA,TRBD1,TRBJ2-2,TRBV5-1,CASSFDRVDTGELFF,TGCGCCAGCAGCTTCGACAGGGTGGACACCGGGGAGCTGTTTTTT
14,NA,NA,TRBJ1-5,TRBV5-6,CASSLGQRNQPQHF,TGTGCCAGCAGCTTGGGACAGCGAAATCAGCCCCAGCATTTT
14,NA,TRBD2,TRBJ2-7,TRBV30,CAWRDLAGGYEQYF,TGTGCCTGGAGGGACCTAGCGGGAGGATACGAGCAGTACTTC
14,NA,TRBD1,TRBJ1-2,TRBV6-4,CASREDRGAYGYTF,TGTGCCAGCAGGGAAGACAGGGGTGCCTATGGCTACACCTTC
15,NA,TRBD2,TRBJ2-2,TRBV11-1,CASSLSPRLATELFF,TGTGCCAGCAGCTTATCCCCCCGACTAGCAACAGAGCTGTTTTTT
13,once,TRBD1,TRBJ1-1,TRBV19,CATRRQGPIEAFF,TGTGCCACCCGGAGACAGGGCCCGATAGAAGCTTTCTTT
13,NA,NA,TRBJ2-5,TRBV19,CASSMGAQETQYF,TGTGCCAGTAGTATGGGAGCACAAGAGACCCAGTACTTC
15,NA,TRBD2,TRBJ2-7,TRBV6-1,CASSSGTSGSSEQYF,TGTGCCAGCAGCTCCGGGACTAGCGGGAGTAGCGAGCAGTACTTC
15,NA,TRBD2,TRBJ2-7,TRBV19,CASSIGAGEIYEQYF,TGTGCCAGTAGTATAGGAGCGGGAGAGATCTACGAGCAGTACTTC
13,few,NA,TRBJ2-2,TRBV5-1,CASSIATAGELFF,TGCGCCAGCAGCATAGCAACCGCCGGGGAGCTGTTTTTT
14,NA,TRBD2,TRBJ2-3,TRBV30,CAWKRLAVTDTQYF,TGTGCCTGGAAACGGCTAGCGGTCACAGATACGCAGTATTTT
15,few,TRBD2,TRBJ2-1,TRBV7-9,CASSFSGGLGNEQFF,TGTGCCAGCAGCTTCAGCGGGGGGCTCGGAAATGAGCAGTTCTTC
13,NA,TRBD1,TRBJ1-1,TRBV7-9,CASSKQGFTEAFF,TGTGCCAGCAGCAAACAGGGGTTCACTGAAGCTTTCTTT
15,NA,NA,TRBJ1-1,TRBV28,CASSPSVGGYTEAFF,TGTGCCAGCAGCCCTAGTGTGGGGGGATACACTGAAGCTTTCTTT
16,NA,TRBD1,TRBJ1-5,TRBV28,CASSPPGQYSNQPQHF,TGTGCCAGCAGTCCCCCGGGACAGTATAGCAATCAGCCCCAGCATTTT
12,once,NA,TRBJ1-2,TRBV5-1,CASSPGQYGYTF,TGCGCCAGCAGCCCCGGACAGTATGGCTACACCTTC
16,NA,NA,TRBJ1-2,TRBV5-1,CASSLANDRPFYGYTF,TGCGCCAGCAGCTTGGCCAATGACAGGCCTTTCTATGGCTACACCTTC
15,NA,TRBD2,TRBJ2-1,TRBV7-9,CASSWTSGRYNEQFF,TGTGCCAGCAGCTGGACTAGCGGGAGATACAATGAGCAGTTCTTC
16,NA,TRBD2,TRBJ2-6,TRBV10-1,CASSAGGAQGANVLTF,TGCGCCAGCAGTGCGGGGGGGGCGCAGGGGGCCAACGTCCTGACTTTC
16,NA,TRBD1,TRBJ1-6,TRBV18,CASSPRAGGMNSPLHF,TGTGCCAGCTCACCACGGGCAGGGGGTATGAATTCACCCCTCCACTTT
15,once,TRBD1,TRBJ1-4,TRBV11-2,CASSLLRGRQEKLFF,TGTGCCAGCAGCCTCCTCAGGGGGCGCCAGGAAAAACTGTTTTTT
15,few,TRBD1,TRBJ2-7,TRBV11-3,CASSSGQPGQNEQYF,TGTGCCAGCAGCTCGGGACAGCCCGGCCAAAACGAGCAGTACTTC
17,NA,TRBD2,TRBJ2-1,TRBV28,CASSLMADTGTSNEQFF,TGTGCCAGCAGTTTAATGGCGGATACCGGGACTAGCAATGAGCAGTTCTTC
15,NA,TRBD2,TRBJ2-3,TRBV30,CAWRRVAGRTDTQYF,TGTGCCTGGAGGAGGGTAGCGGGTCGGACAGATACGCAGTATTTT
16,NA,TRBD1,TRBJ1-5,TRBV7-2,CASRGGAGGTNQPQHF,TGTGCCAGCAGAGGTGGGGCAGGGGGGACCAATCAGCCCCAGCATTTT
16,NA,NA,TRBJ2-7,TRBV27,CASSSQGGQLIGEQYF,TGTGCCAGCAGTTCGCAGGGGGGACAGCTGATCGGCGAGCAGTACTTC
16,NA,TRBD2,TRBJ2-7,TRBV7-9,CASSPRKAGGAYEQYF,TGTGCCAGCAGCCCCCGAAAAGCGGGAGGGGCATACGAGCAGTACTTC
12,NA,TRBD2,TRBJ2-5,TRBV10-2,CASSGDSGKQYF,TGCGCCAGCAGTGGAGATAGCGGGAAGCAGTACTTC
16,NA,TRBD1,TRBJ1-2,TRBV28,CASSLVGRGLAYGYTF,TGTGCCAGCAGTTTAGTTGGCAGGGGGCTCGCCTATGGCTACACCTTC
14,NA,NA,TRBJ2-7,TRBV7-8,CASSRGTGSYEQYF,TGTGCCAGCAGCCGCGGAACAGGGAGTTACGAGCAGTACTTC
15,NA,TRBD1,TRBJ1-6,TRBV7-3,CASSLGRDSHSPLHF,TGTGCCAGCAGCTTGGGCCGGGACAGCCATTCACCCCTCCACTTT
16,NA,TRBD1,TRBJ2-3,TRBV28,CASSTSDRGYTDTQYF,TGTGCCAGCAGTACTTCTGACAGGGGTTACACAGATACGCAGTATTTT